This T cell receptor (beta chain) came from a study of T cell responses to AZD1222 COVID-19 vaccine. The assay was immunoSEQ multiplex PCR, and TCRdb's table has in-frame clones only and misses some. Seen here are roughly 110,000 clones, 92% observed once, and the top ten hold more than 8%. Findings and caveats of the study: Baseline serostatus was positive in only a handful of AZD1222 recipients. In a largely white British group with more females than males, clonal diversity was possibly underestimated.

On this clone: As yet, its antigen is unknown.

This CDR3 is built from 15 residues. The trim removed 7 bases at V and 4 bases at J, leaving 9 bases unmatched. Germline CDR1 reads MNHEY; CDR2 reads SVGAGI. Second-dose schedules of about 4 or about 12 weeks were combined. The origin of this receptor is an adult who received the AZD1222 COVID-19 vaccine. The rearrangement joins TRBV6-5 to TRBJ2-2; 7 positions match TRBD2. Sequencing was performed on peripheral blood, taken 28 days after the second AZD1222 dose. The DNA of the CDR3 is TGTGCCAGCATCCCTTCGGGGGGTTCCACCGGGGAGCTGTTTTTT. Protein product: CASIPSGGSTGELFF.